This T cell receptor (beta chain) was recorded in a study of OX40 agonist ivuxolimab in advanced cancers. About the research overall: Treatment of patients was with ivuxolimab, an agonistic anti-OX40 (CD134) antibody. Across the patients, intravenous ivuxolimab was delivered every 2 weeks at 0.01 to 10 mg/kg.

This table comes from immunoSEQ multiplex PCR, and its TCRdb copy is limited to in-frame clones, with some not included. Altogether 50,000 to 60,000 clones are present, around 85% being singletons, with the ten largest covering 5.5% to 7%. Study-wide findings and caveats: Clonal expansion in partial responders at 0.1-3.0 mg/kg ranked among the lowest. On average, CD8+ T cells had more expanded clones than CD4+.

A single count supports this clone. Its specificity is unknown. This receptor was taken from an adult with an advanced solid tumor such as melanoma, head and neck, liver or kidney cancer. This material consisted of CD4+ or CD8+ T cells sorted from blood, taken in a trial of the OX40 agonist ivuxolimab.

CDR3 residues: CASSLGRGGAQETQYF. DNA of the CDR3: TGCGCCAGCAGCTTGGGGAGGGGGGGGGCCCAAGAGACCCAGTACTTC. The rearrangement joins TRBV5-1 to TRBJ2-5; the D gene is possibly TRBD2 (7 bases). This CDR3 has 16 amino acids. Germline values: CDR1 SGHRS, CDR2 YFSETQ. The ends were cut back, 0 bases at V and 1 base at J, with 13 bases in the middle. The full variable domain, in which reference TRBV5-1 and TRBJ2-5 provide the parts outside the CDR3, is KAGVTQTPRYLIKTRGQQVTLSCSPISGHRSVSWYQQTPGQGLQFLFEYFSETQRNKGNFPGRFSGRQFSNSRSEMNVSTLELGDSALYLCASSLGRGGAQETQYFGPGTRLLVL.